The present entry profiles one T cell receptor (beta chain) with its context. TCRdb's table, derived via immunoSEQ multiplex PCR, lists solely in-frame clones and lacks some. The sample lists some 15,000 clones; about 69% were seen once. This CDR3 contains 15 residues. Deletions cut 1 base from V and 10 bases from J, with 14 bases between. Looked up from germline, CDR1 is MNHEY and CDR2 is SVGAGI. This sample was included in a study of PD-1 and CTLA-4 blockade in melanoma. This sequence joins TRBV6-5 and TRBJ1-6; D possibly corresponds to TRBD1 (5 bases). The specimen comprised CD8+ T cells from peripheral blood, sampled before anti-PD-1 treatment. The receptor comes from a human donor with melanoma. As DNA, the CDR3 is TGTGCCAGCAGTTACTGGCAGGGAACGTCGTCACCCCTCCACTTT. Encoded protein: CASSYWQGTSSPLHF.